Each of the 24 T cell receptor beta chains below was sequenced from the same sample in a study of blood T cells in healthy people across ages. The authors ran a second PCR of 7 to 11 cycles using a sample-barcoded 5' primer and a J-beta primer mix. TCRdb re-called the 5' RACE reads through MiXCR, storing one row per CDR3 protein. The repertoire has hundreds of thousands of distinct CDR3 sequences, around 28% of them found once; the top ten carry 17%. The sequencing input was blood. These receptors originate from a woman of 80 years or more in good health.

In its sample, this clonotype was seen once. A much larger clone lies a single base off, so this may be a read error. The CDR3: CASSQGSGRPGYTF. The CDR3 DNA reads as TGTGCCAGCAGTCAAGGGTCGGGACGCCCCGGCTACACCTTC. V gene TRBV7-9 combines with J gene TRBJ1-2; TRBD1 is a possible D gene (5 bases). The CDR3 runs 14 residues. The germline CDR1 and CDR2 sequences are SEHNR and FQNEAQ (reference sequence). V was clipped by 6 bases and J by 8 bases, with 19 bases between them.

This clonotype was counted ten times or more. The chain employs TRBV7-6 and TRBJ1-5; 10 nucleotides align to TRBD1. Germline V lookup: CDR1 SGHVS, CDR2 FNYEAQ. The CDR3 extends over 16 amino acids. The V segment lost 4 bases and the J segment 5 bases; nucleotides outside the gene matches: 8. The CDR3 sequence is CASSYRTGGNDQPQHF. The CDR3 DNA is TGTGCCAGCAGCTATAGGACAGGGGGGAATGATCAGCCCCAGCATTTT.

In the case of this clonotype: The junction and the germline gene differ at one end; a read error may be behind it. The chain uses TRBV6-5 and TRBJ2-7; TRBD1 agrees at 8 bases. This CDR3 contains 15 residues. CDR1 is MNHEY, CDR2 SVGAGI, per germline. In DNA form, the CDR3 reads TGTACCAGCAGTTACTCAGGGGGCGAATTTGGCGAGCAGTACTTC. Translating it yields CTSSYSGGEFGEQYF.

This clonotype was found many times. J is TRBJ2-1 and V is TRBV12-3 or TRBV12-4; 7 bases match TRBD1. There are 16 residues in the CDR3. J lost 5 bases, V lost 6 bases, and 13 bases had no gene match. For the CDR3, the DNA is TGTGCCAGCAGCCTGGGCCGGGACAGCTTAAACAATGAGCAGTTCTTC. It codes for CASSLGRDSLNNEQFF.

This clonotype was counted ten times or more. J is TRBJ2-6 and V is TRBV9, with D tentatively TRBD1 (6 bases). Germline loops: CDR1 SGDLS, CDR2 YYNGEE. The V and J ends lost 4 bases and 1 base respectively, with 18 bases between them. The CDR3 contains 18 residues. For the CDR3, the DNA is TGTGCCAGCAGCACTTTGCCGGGACAATCTTCTGGGGCCAACGTCCTGACTTTC. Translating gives CASSTLPGQSSGANVLTF.

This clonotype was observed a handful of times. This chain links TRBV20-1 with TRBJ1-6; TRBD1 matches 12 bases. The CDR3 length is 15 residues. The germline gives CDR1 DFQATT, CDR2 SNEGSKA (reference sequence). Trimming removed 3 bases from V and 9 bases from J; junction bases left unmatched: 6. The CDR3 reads CSARAGTGGSSPLHF. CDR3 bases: TGCAGTGCTAGGGCCGGGACAGGGGGCTCTTCACCCCTCCACTTT.

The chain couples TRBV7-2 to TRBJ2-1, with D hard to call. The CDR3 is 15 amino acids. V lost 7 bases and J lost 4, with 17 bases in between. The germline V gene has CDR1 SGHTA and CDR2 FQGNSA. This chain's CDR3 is CASTTYSGGYNEQFF. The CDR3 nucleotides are TGTGCCAGCACCACTTATAGTGGCGGATACAATGAGCAGTTCTTC.

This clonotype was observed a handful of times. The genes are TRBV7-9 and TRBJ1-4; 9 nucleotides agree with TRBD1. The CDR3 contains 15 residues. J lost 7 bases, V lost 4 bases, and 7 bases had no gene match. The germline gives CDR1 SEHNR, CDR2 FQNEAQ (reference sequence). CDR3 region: CASSSTGTGFEKLFF. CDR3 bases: TGTGCCAGCAGCTCAACCGGGACAGGGTTTGAAAAACTGTTTTTT.

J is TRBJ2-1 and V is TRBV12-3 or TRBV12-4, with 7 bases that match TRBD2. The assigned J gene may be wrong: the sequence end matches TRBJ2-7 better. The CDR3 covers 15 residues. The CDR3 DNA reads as TGTGCCAGCAGCTTAAGCGGGACCACCTACAATGAGCAGTACGTC. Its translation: CASSLSGTTYNEQYV.

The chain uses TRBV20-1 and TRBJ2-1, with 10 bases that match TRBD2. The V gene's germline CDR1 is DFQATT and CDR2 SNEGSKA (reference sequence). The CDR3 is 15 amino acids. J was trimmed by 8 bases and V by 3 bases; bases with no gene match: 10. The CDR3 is CSARTLKREGDEQFF. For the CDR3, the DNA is TGCAGTGCTAGGACTCTCAAGCGGGAGGGCGATGAGCAGTTCTTC.

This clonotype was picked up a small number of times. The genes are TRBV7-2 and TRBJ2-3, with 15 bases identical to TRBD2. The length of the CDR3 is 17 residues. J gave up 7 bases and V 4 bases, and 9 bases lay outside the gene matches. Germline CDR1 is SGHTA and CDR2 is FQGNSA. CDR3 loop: CASSSPGLAGGGYTQYF. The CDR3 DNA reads TGTGCCAGCAGCTCGCCCGGACTAGCGGGGGGGGGCTATACGCAGTATTTT.

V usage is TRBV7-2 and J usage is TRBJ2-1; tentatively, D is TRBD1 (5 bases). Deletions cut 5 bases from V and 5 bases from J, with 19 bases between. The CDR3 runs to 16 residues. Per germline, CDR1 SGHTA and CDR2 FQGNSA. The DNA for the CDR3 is TGTGCCAGCAGCCCAGACAGTGCCTCAAGGAACAATGAGCAGTTCTTC. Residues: CASSPDSASRNNEQFF.

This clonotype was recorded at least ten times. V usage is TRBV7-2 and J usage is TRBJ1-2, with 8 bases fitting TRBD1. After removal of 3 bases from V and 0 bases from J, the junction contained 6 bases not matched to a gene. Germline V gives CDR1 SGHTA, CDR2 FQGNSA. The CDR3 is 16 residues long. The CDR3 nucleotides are TGTGCCAGCAGCTTTCTCCAGGGGGCCTCTAACTATGGCTACACCTTC. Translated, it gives CASSFLQGASNYGYTF.

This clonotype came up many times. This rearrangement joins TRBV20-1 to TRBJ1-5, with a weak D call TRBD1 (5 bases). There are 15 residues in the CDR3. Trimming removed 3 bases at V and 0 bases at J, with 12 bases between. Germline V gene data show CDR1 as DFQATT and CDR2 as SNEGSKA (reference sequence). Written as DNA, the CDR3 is TGCAGTGCTAGTCGACAGTGGGATAGCAATCAGCCCCAGCATTTT. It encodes CSASRQWDSNQPQHF.

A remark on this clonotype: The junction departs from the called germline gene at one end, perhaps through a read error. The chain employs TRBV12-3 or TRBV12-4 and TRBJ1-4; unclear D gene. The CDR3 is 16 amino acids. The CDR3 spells CASSFFPRRSAEKRFF. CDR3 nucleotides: TGTGCCAGCAGTTTTTTCCCGAGGAGGAGCGCGGAAAAACGGTTTTTT.

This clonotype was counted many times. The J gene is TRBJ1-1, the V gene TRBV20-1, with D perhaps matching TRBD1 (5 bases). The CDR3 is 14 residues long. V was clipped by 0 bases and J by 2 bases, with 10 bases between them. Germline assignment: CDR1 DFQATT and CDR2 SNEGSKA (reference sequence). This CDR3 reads CSARDRQPNTEAFF. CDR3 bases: TGCAGTGCTAGAGATCGACAGCCTAACACTGAAGCTTTCTTT.

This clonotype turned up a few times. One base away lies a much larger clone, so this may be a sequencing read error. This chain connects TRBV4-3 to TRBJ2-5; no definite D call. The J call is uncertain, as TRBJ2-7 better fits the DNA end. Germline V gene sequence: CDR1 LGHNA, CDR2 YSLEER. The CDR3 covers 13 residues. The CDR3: CASSQGHGYEQYF. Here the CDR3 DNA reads TGCGCCAGCAGCCAAGGCCATGGCTACGAGCAGTACTTC.

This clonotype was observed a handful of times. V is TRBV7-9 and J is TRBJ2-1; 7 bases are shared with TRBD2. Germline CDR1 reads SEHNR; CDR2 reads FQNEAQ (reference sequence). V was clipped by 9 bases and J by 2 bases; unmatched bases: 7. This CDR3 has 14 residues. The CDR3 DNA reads TGTGCCAGTACAGTTGCGGGGGCCTACAATGAGCAGTTCTTC. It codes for CASTVAGAYNEQFF.

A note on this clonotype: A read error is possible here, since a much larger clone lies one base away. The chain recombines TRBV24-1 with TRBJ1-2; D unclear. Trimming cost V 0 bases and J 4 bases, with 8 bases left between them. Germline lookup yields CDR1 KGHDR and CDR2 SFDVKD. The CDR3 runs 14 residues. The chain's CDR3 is CATSDLTASYGYTF. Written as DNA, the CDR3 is TGTGCCACCAGTGATTTGACAGCAAGCTATGGCTACACCTTC.

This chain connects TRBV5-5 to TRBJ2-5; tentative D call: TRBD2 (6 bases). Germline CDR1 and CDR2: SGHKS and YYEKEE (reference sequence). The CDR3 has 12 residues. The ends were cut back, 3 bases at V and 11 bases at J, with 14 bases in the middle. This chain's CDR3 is CASSSLANEQYF. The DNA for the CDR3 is TGTGCCAGCAGCTCACTAGCTAATGAGCAGTACTTC.

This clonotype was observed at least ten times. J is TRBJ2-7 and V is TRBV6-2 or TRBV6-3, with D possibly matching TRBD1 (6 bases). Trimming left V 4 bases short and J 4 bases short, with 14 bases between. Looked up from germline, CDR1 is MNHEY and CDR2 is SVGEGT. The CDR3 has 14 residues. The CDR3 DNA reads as TGTGCCAGCAGTTCCCGACAGGCGCGGTACGAGCAGTACTTC. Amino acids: CASSSRQARYEQYF.

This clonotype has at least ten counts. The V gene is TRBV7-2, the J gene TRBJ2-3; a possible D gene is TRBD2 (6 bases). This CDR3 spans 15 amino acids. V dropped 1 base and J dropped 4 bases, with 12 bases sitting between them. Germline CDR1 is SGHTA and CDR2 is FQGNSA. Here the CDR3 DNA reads TGTGCCAGCAGCTTAGTAGGTCGGGGGTCAGATACGCAGTATTTT. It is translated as CASSLVGRGSDTQYF.

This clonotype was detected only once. The CDR3 DNA is TGTGCCAGCAGCGTAGTTGGGGACAGGACTTACGAAGCTTTCTTT. Translated: CASSVVGDRTYEAFF. J is TRBJ1-1 and V is TRBV9; 8 bases agree with TRBD1. The V segment lost 0 bases and the J segment 8 bases; nucleotides outside the gene matches: 9. This CDR3 region has 15 residues. Germline V gene lookup returns CDR1 SGDLS and CDR2 YYNGEE.

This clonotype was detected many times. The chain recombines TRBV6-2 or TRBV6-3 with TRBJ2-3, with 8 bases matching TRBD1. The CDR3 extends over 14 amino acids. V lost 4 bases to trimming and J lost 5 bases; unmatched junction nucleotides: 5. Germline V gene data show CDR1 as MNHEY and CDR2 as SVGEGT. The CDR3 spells CASSWTGFEDTQYF. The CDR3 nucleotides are TGTGCCAGCAGTTGGACAGGGTTTGAAGATACGCAGTATTTT.